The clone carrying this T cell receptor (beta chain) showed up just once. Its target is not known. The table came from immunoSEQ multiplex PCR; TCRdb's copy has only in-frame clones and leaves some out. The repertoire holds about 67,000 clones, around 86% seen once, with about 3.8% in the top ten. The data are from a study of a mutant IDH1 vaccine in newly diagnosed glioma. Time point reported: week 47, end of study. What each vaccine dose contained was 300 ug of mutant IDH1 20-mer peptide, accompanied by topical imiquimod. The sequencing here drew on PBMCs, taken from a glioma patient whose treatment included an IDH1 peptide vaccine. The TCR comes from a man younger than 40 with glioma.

The CDR3 loop is CASSPQEGLNTEAFF. The DNA for the CDR3 is TGTGCCAGCTCACCACAGGAGGGACTGAACACTGAAGCTTTCTTT. V gene TRBV18 combines with J gene TRBJ1-1; D possibly corresponds to TRBD1 (5 bases). This CDR3 comprises 15 residues. V lost 1 base and J 0 bases, leaving 9 bases between the germline ends. Germline CDR1 reads KGHSH; CDR2 reads LQKENI.